What follows are 29 T cell receptor beta chains derived from one specimen sequenced in a study of blood T cells in healthy people across ages. A second PCR, run for about 6 to 12 cycles, used a sample-barcoded 5' primer plus a J-beta primer mix. Each CDR3 protein gets one entry after TCRdb re-called the 5' RACE reads with MiXCR. The sample contains over a million distinct CDR3 sequences, around 40% of which appear only once. Sequencing input: blood. These receptor sequences come from a woman under 30 in good health.

V gene TRBV11-2 combines with J gene TRBJ2-1; D is uncertain. The V end was cut by 2 bases, the J end by 8 bases, with 16 bases between. The CDR3 is 15 residues long. Germline-derived CDR1 and CDR2 are SGHAT and FQNNGV. CDR3 region: CASSLTRLPLDEQFF. In DNA form, the CDR3 reads TGTGCCAGCAGCTTAACGCGGCTTCCCCTAGATGAGCAGTTCTTC.

This clonotype occurred many times. This chain links TRBV20-1 with TRBJ2-3; tentatively, D is TRBD1 or TRBD2 (5 bases each). Trimming left V 0 bases short and J 0 bases short, with 10 bases between. The germline V gene has CDR1 DFQATT and CDR2 SNEGSKA (reference sequence). CDR3 length: 15 amino acids. The CDR3 region is CSARDLGTSTDTQYF. The CDR3 nucleotides read TGCAGTGCTAGAGATCTAGGGACCAGCACAGATACGCAGTATTTT.

V gene TRBV4-1 combines with J gene TRBJ2-3; the D gene is possibly TRBD2 (5 bases). The germline V gene encodes CDR1 MGHRA and CDR2 YSYEKL. The CDR3 covers 16 residues. Between the trimmed V and J ends, which lost 0 bases and 1 base, there was a span of 11 bases. CDR3 protein: CASSQEEAGRTDTQYF. The CDR3 region has the DNA TGCGCCAGCAGCCAAGAGGAGGCGGGCCGCACAGATACGCAGTATTTT.

This clonotype was counted only a few times. This chain connects TRBV7-2 to TRBJ2-7, with 7 bases matching TRBD2. V dropped 2 bases and J dropped 6; count of bases not matched to a gene: 10. Germline CDR1 SGHTA, CDR2 FQGNSA. The CDR3 consists of 15 residues. CDR3 sequence: CASSLKAGVLSEQYF. The CDR3 DNA sequence: TGTGCCAGCAGCTTAAAGGCGGGAGTTCTGTCCGAGCAGTACTTC.

The J gene is TRBJ2-3, the V gene TRBV4-1; tentative D call: TRBD2 (6 bases). Germline V gives CDR1 MGHRA, CDR2 YSYEKL. Between the trimmed V and J ends, which lost 0 bases and 1 base, there was a span of 11 bases. The CDR3 is 16 amino acids. CDR3 loop: CASSQELASGTDTQYF. CDR3 sequence (DNA): TGCGCCAGCAGCCAAGAACTAGCCAGCGGCACAGATACGCAGTATTTT.

The table lists this clonotype with a count of one. This chain's CDR3 is CASGAHTGGRNEKLFF. CDR3 nucleotide sequence: TGTGCCAGCGGTGCCCACACAGGGGGCAGAAATGAAAAACTGTTTTTT. V usage is TRBV27 and J usage is TRBJ1-4, with 9 bases that match TRBD1. V shed 8 bases, J shed 5 bases, and the junction held 12 bases outside the gene matches. This CDR3 comprises 16 residues. From germline, CDR1 is MNHEY and CDR2 SMNVEV (reference sequence).

The V call is TRBV9, the J call TRBJ1-1, with D tentatively TRBD1 (6 bases). Germline assignment: CDR1 SGDLS and CDR2 YYNGEE. This CDR3 is 14 amino acids long. Trimming cost V 3 bases and J 4 bases, with 13 bases left between them. The CDR3 DNA reads TGTGCCAGCAGCGCACAGGGAAGGGGCACTGAAGCTTTCTTT. The encoded protein is CASSAQGRGTEAFF.

This chain connects TRBV27 to TRBJ1-4; D gene uncertain. The CDR3 is 15 amino acids. Between the trimmed V and J ends, which lost 5 bases and 7 bases, there was a span of 17 bases. CDR1 and CDR2 from the germline V gene are MNHEY and SMNVEV (reference sequence). The CDR3 coding sequence is TGTGCCAGCAGTCAAAGATTCGCAGGAGGTGAAAAACTGTTTTTT. Residues: CASSQRFAGGEKLFF.

This sequence joins TRBV4-1 and TRBJ1-3; possibly TRBD1 for D (5 bases). Trimming stripped 2 bases from V and 4 bases from J, with 12 bases between. The germline V gene encodes CDR1 MGHRA and CDR2 YSYEKL. CDR3 size: 15 residues. CDR3 loop: CASSQSPGWGNTIYF. CDR3 sequence (DNA): TGCGCCAGCAGCCAATCCCCAGGGTGGGGAAACACCATATATTTT.

This clonotype was observed a handful of times. The chain uses TRBV7-2 and TRBJ2-7; D might be TRBD1 (5 bases). The CDR3 is made up of 14 amino acids. Trimming stripped 5 bases from V and 2 bases from J, with 13 bases between. CDR1 and CDR2 (germline): SGHTA, FQGNSA. CDR3 DNA: TGTGCCAGCAGCCTGACAGTTTTTGCCTACGAGCAGTACTTC. Protein sequence: CASSLTVFAYEQYF.

The rearrangement joins TRBV3-1 to TRBJ1-2, with D possibly TRBD1 on 6 matching bases. V was cut by 3 bases and J by 0 bases, with 11 bases left in between. Germline V CDR1 and CDR2: LGHDT, YNNKEL (reference sequence). CDR3 length equals 15 residues. CDR3 loop: CASSHPGVTNYGYTF. CDR3 coding DNA: TGTGCCAGCAGCCACCCAGGGGTTACTAACTATGGCTACACCTTC.

This chain uses TRBV20-1 with TRBJ2-1; D is undetermined. Trimming cost V 1 base and J 3 bases, with 10 bases left between them. Germline lookup yields CDR1 DFQATT and CDR2 SNEGSKA (reference sequence). The CDR3 is 14 residues long. CDR3 bases: TGCAGTGCTAGAGCTACTGACGACTACAATGAGCAGTTCTTC. Translation gives CSARATDDYNEQFF.

The chain links TRBV2 to TRBJ2-3, with 7 nucleotides matching TRBD1. The V and J ends lost 8 bases and 4 bases, in that order; junction bases with no gene match: 6. CDR1 and CDR2 from the germline V gene are SNHLY and FYNNEI. The CDR3 runs 13 residues. The CDR3 protein is CASLGQVADTQYF. CDR3 DNA sequence: TGTGCCAGCTTAGGACAGGTCGCAGATACGCAGTATTTT.

This clonotype has only a few counts. V is TRBV11-2 and J is TRBJ1-2; D is unresolved. Trimming removed 0 bases at V and 2 bases at J, with 10 bases between. Looked up from germline, CDR1 is SGHAT and CDR2 is FQNNGV. The CDR3 consists of 15 residues. The CDR3 DNA sequence: TGTGCCAGCAGCTTAGAGGTAGCCTTAAACTATGGCTACACCTTC. It codes for CASSLEVALNYGYTF.

This clonotype appeared a few times. V usage is TRBV4-2 and J usage is TRBJ1-1; TRBD1 might be the D (5 bases). Between the trimmed V and J ends, which lost 0 bases and 5 bases, there was a span of 19 bases. Germline V gene lookup returns CDR1 LGHNA and CDR2 YNFKEQ. The CDR3 runs to 17 residues. The CDR3 loop reads CASSQDLVQGLMTEAFF. In DNA form, the CDR3 reads TGTGCCAGCAGCCAAGATCTTGTTCAGGGATTGATGACTGAAGCTTTCTTT.

The genes are TRBV7-2 and TRBJ2-1; D uncertain. The CDR3 loop spans 15 amino acids. CDR1 is SGHTA, CDR2 FQGNSA, per germline. V was shortened by 2 bases and J by 0 bases, with 8 bases between the two germline ends. The chain's CDR3 is CASSLSPTSYNEQFF. DNA of the CDR3: TGTGCCAGCAGCTTATCCCCAACCTCCTACAATGAGCAGTTCTTC.

The chain employs TRBV4-3 and TRBJ1-3, with TRBD1 matching over 10 bases. The V gene end was trimmed by 0 bases and the J gene end by 4 bases; junction bases not matched to a gene: 3. CDR3 length: 16 residues. From germline, CDR1 is LGHNA and CDR2 YSLEER. CDR3 DNA sequence: TGCGCCAGCAGCCAAGAACCGGGACAGGGGGGAAACACCATATATTTT. Translation: CASSQEPGQGGNTIYF.

This chain joins TRBV4-1 and TRBJ1-2; D is ambiguous. The CDR3 consists of 13 residues. V dropped 4 bases and J dropped 0 bases, with 6 bases sitting between them. Germline assignment: CDR1 MGHRA and CDR2 YSYEKL. The CDR3 DNA is TGCGCCAGCAGCCCAAAAGCTAACTATGGCTACACCTTC. Its protein product is CASSPKANYGYTF.

This sequence joins TRBV13 and TRBJ2-1; TRBD2 aligns across 13 bases. The ends lost 2 bases at V and 13 bases at J; junction bases unmatched: 2. The CDR3 loop spans 13 amino acids. Germline CDR1 is PRHDT and CDR2 is FYEKMQ (reference sequence). DNA for the CDR3: TGTGCCAGCAGCTTACCGGGACTAGCGGGACAGTTCTTC. Amino acids: CASSLPGLAGQFF.

About this clonotype: This clone may be a read error of a much larger clone one base away. The CDR3 DNA reads TGTACTAGCAGCTTAGCGGGACTAGCGGGAATCGATGAGCAGTTCTTC. Residues: CTSSLAGLAGIDEQFF. The V and J genes are TRBV7-7 and TRBJ2-1, with 13 nucleotides matching TRBD2. This CDR3 spans 16 amino acids. In germline, CDR1 is SSHAT, CDR2 FNYEAQ (reference sequence).

Regarding this clonotype: The junction departs from the called germline gene at one end, perhaps through a read error. The chain uses TRBV7-9 and TRBJ1-1; the match to TRBD1 covers 7 bases. This CDR3 contains 13 residues. The germline gives CDR1 SEHNR, CDR2 FQNEAQ (reference sequence). The CDR3 DNA reads as TGTGACAGCAGAGGTGAAGGGGGCGTGGGGGTTTTCTTT. Translated: CDSRGEGGVGVFF.

The chain uses TRBV7-9 and TRBJ2-1; D remains unclear. The germline V and J ends were trimmed by 9 bases and 6 bases, with 15 bases remaining between them. Germline V gene data show CDR1 as SEHNR and CDR2 as FQNEAQ (reference sequence). The CDR3 has 13 residues. The CDR3 DNA reads TGTGCCAGTAAGACAATAGGGTCCAATGAGCAGTTCTTC. It specifies CASKTIGSNEQFF.

Many counts were recorded for this clonotype. This chain joins TRBV10-3 and TRBJ1-2, with D possibly TRBD1 on 5 matching bases. The length of the CDR3 is 13 residues. In germline, CDR1 is ENHRY, CDR2 SYGVKD. V was cut by 4 bases and J by 4 bases, with 10 bases left in between. CDR3 amino acids: CAISGDSVYGYTF. CDR3 DNA sequence: TGTGCCATCAGTGGAGACAGCGTCTATGGCTACACCTTC.

This clonotype was counted between two and nine times. The CDR3 loop reads CAISGAPTGATNEKLFF. In DNA, the CDR3 is TGTGCCATCAGTGGAGCTCCTACAGGGGCAACTAATGAAAAACTGTTTTTT. The chain links TRBV10-3 to TRBJ1-4, with 7 bases matching TRBD1. CDR1 is ENHRY and CDR2 is SYGVKD in the germline V gene. CDR3 length: 17 residues. V gave up 4 bases and J gave up 0 bases; unmatched junction bases: 8.

A single count supports this clonotype. The chain combines TRBV4-2 with TRBJ1-4, with D maybe TRBD1 (6 bases). The CDR3 is 15 amino acids. Germline loops: CDR1 LGHNA, CDR2 YNFKEQ. V was pared by 1 base and J by 7 bases, with 13 bases between. CDR3 in amino acids: CASSQVLGGIEKLFF. CDR3 DNA sequence: TGTGCCAGCAGCCAAGTGCTAGGGGGAATTGAAAAACTGTTTTTT.

The chain recombines TRBV7-2 with TRBJ2-1; 7 nucleotides match TRBD1. TRBJ2-7 matches the DNA end more closely, so the J call is doubtful. Germline V gives CDR1 SGHTA, CDR2 FQGNSA. The CDR3 spans 15 residues. CDR3 loop: CASSSTGASYNEQYF. DNA of the CDR3: TGTGCCAGCAGCTCAACAGGGGCCTCCTACAATGAGCAGTACTTC.

This rearrangement joins TRBV10-3 to TRBJ2-7; possibly TRBD1 for D (6 bases). The CDR3 spans 15 residues. Germline V CDR1 and CDR2: ENHRY, SYGVKD. The V end was cut by 4 bases, the J end by 0 bases, with 13 bases between. CDR3 sequence (DNA): TGTGCCATCAGTGCAGACAGGACCCCCTCCTACGAGCAGTACTTC. Translating it yields CAISADRTPSYEQYF.

This clonotype was counted only a few times. The chain joins TRBV11-2 to TRBJ2-3, with D possibly TRBD2 on 6 matching bases. The germline V gene has CDR1 SGHAT and CDR2 FQNNGV. Trimming took off 0 bases at V and 11 bases at J, with 12 bases between the two ends. The CDR3 consists of 13 residues. CDR3 loop: CASSLDRLELQYF. The CDR3 DNA sequence: TGTGCCAGCAGCTTAGATCGACTAGAATTGCAGTATTTT. The whole variable domain, remainder taken from reference TRBV11-2 and TRBJ2-3, is EAGVAQSPRYKIIEKRQSVAFWCNPISGHATLYWYQQILGQGPKLLIQFQNNGVVDDSQLPKDRFSAERLKGVDSTLKIQPAKLEDSAVYLCASSLDRLELQYFGPGTRLTVL.

This chain joins TRBV7-2 and TRBJ1-4; a possible D gene is TRBD1 (5 bases). V lost 1 base and J 7 bases, leaving 10 bases between the germline ends. CDR1 is SGHTA, CDR2 FQGNSA, per germline. The CDR3 runs 14 residues. CDR3: CASSLGGIGEKLFF. The CDR3 DNA sequence: TGTGCCAGCAGCTTAGGGGGGATTGGTGAAAAACTGTTTTTT.